Shown below are 25 T cell receptor beta chains from a single sample sequenced in a study of OX40 agonist ivuxolimab in advanced cancers. The method was immunoSEQ multiplex PCR; TCRdb's version includes in-frame clones alone and lacks a portion of them. The sample has roughly 23,000 clones, under 90% seen once; the top ten hold 37%. The material was CD4+ or CD8+ T cells sorted from blood, obtained in a trial of the OX40 agonist ivuxolimab. The receptors here all came from an adult with an advanced solid tumor such as melanoma, head and neck, liver or kidney cancer.

J is TRBJ2-1 and V is TRBV10-2; no definite D call. The CDR3 contains 12 residues. The germline V and J ends were trimmed by 2 bases and 2 bases, with 1 base remaining between them. Germline V lookup: CDR1 WSHSY, CDR2 SAAADI. CDR3 in DNA: TGCGCCAGCAGTGAGGCCTACAATGAGCAGTTCTTC. Protein product: CASSEAYNEQFF.

This clone showed up just once. V gene TRBV9 combines with J gene TRBJ1-1; D is possibly TRBD1 (5 bases). V was trimmed by 0 bases and J by 4 bases, leaving 19 bases between them. In germline, CDR1 is SGDLS, CDR2 YYNGEE. The CDR3 extends over 17 amino acids. DNA for the CDR3: TGTGCCAGCAGCGTAGCCCGTACCTCGACAGTAACCACTGAAGCTTTCTTT. This sequence encodes CASSVARTSTVTTEAFF.

The rearrangement links TRBV4-1 to TRBJ1-5, with 10 bases identical to TRBD1. J lost 2 bases, V lost 3 bases, and 7 bases had no gene match. Germline CDR1 MGHRA, CDR2 YSYEKL. The CDR3 covers 17 residues. CDR3 nucleotides: TGCGCCAGCAGCCACCGACAGGGGGCGATGGGCAATCAGCCCCAGCATTTT. Translating gives CASSHRQGAMGNQPQHF.

V usage is TRBV6-1 and J usage is TRBJ2-7, with 10 bases aligning to TRBD1. Germline V gene sequence: CDR1 MNHNS, CDR2 SASEGT. J was trimmed by 0 bases and V by 9 bases; bases with no gene match: 2. The CDR3 spans 13 residues. The CDR3 sequence: CASGTGASYEQYF. CDR3 DNA sequence: TGTGCCAGTGGGACAGGGGCCTCCTACGAGCAGTACTTC.

This chain links TRBV19 with TRBJ2-3, with TRBD2 matching over 8 bases. Germline V gives CDR1 LNHDA, CDR2 SQIVND (reference sequence). Trimming took 5 bases from V and 0 from J; bases not matched to a gene: 4. CDR3 length equals 15 residues. The CDR3 coding sequence is TGTGCCAGTAGTGTCACTAGCGGCAGCACAGATACGCAGTATTTT. Its translation: CASSVTSGSTDTQYF.

DNA for the CDR3: TGTGCCAGCAGTTTAGGGCAGGTCTCTGAAGCTTTCTTT. Amino acid sequence: CASSLGQVSEAFF. The rearrangement uses TRBV28 and TRBJ1-1; D gene ambiguous. Trimming removed 2 bases from V and 6 bases from J, with 10 bases in between. The CDR3 consists of 13 residues. Germline V gene lookup returns CDR1 MDHEN and CDR2 SYDVKM.

The gene calls are TRBV15 and TRBJ2-5; 9 bases align to TRBD1. The J call is uncertain, as TRBJ2-7 better fits the DNA end. The germline CDR1 and CDR2 sequences are LNHNV and YYDKDF (reference sequence). The CDR3 runs 14 residues. The CDR3 DNA follows: TGTGCCACCAGATTACCGGGACAGGGTGGCGAGCAGTACTTC. It is translated as CATRLPGQGGEQYF.

This chain uses TRBV7-9 with TRBJ1-4; D ambiguous. The CDR3 covers 17 residues. V lost 2 bases and J 4 bases, leaving 17 bases between the germline ends. Germline V gene lookup returns CDR1 SEHNR and CDR2 FQNEAQ (reference sequence). This CDR3 is CASSLSRGGVHNEKLFF. CDR3 coding DNA: TGTGCCAGCAGCTTAAGTCGGGGTGGAGTCCATAATGAAAAACTGTTTTTT.

This chain connects TRBV4-1 to TRBJ1-5, with unresolved D. V lost 0 bases and J lost 4, with 1 base in between. The CDR3 is 12 residues long. Germline V gives CDR1 MGHRA, CDR2 YSYEKL. CDR3 DNA: TGCGCCAGCAGCCAAGAGAATCAGCCCCAGCATTTT. Amino acids: CASSQENQPQHF.

CDR3 in amino acids: CASSYDGDYGYTF. In nucleotides, the CDR3 is TGTGCCAGCAGTTACGACGGAGACTATGGCTACACCTTC. J is TRBJ1-2 and V is TRBV6-6; D not certain. There are 13 residues in the CDR3. Germline V lookup: CDR1 MNHNY, CDR2 SVGAGI (reference sequence). V was cut by 2 bases and J by 3 bases, with 7 bases left in between.

The chain couples TRBV12-5 to TRBJ1-2; 8 bases match TRBD1. Germline assignment: CDR1 LGHNT and CDR2 FRNRAP. CDR3 length: 12 amino acids. V lost 6 bases to trimming and J lost 7 bases; unmatched junction nucleotides: 4. The CDR3 coding sequence is TGTGCTAGTGGGCCGACAGGGGCTGGCTACACCTTC. Its protein is CASGPTGAGYTF.

The chain links TRBV4-2 to TRBJ2-1; 7 bases line up with TRBD1. CDR3 length: 15 amino acids. Germline CDR1 LGHNA, CDR2 YNFKEQ. V lost 4 bases to trimming and J lost 6 bases; unmatched junction nucleotides: 9. The CDR3 here is CASSRTGADINEQFF. The CDR3 nucleotides are TGTGCCAGCAGCCGAACAGGGGCAGATATCAATGAGCAGTTCTTC.

In its sample, this clone was seen once. The rearrangement links TRBV4-1 to TRBJ1-1; D remains unclear. The V gene's germline CDR1 is MGHRA and CDR2 YSYEKL. Trimming stripped 1 base from V and 0 bases from J, with 6 bases between. This CDR3 has 14 residues. Written as DNA, the CDR3 is TGCGCCAGCAGCCAAGGAGAGCTGAACACTGAAGCTTTCTTT. This gives the protein CASSQGELNTEAFF.

The chain carries TRBV5-8 and TRBJ2-7; D tentatively fits TRBD1 or TRBD2 (6 bases each). This CDR3 has 14 residues. V was shortened by 5 bases and J by 5 bases, with 17 bases between the two germline ends. Germline loops: CDR1 SGHTS, CDR2 YDEGEE. As DNA, the CDR3 is TGTGCCAGCAGTCCCCGGGGGCCTGGAAACGAGCAGTACTTC. Protein: CASSPRGPGNEQYF.

V gene TRBV4-2 combines with J gene TRBJ2-1; TRBD1 matches at 9 bases. The germline gives CDR1 LGHNA, CDR2 YNFKEQ. Losses at the gene ends were 4 bases for V and 2 bases for J; bases not matched to a gene: 6. CDR3 length: 16 residues. CDR3 amino acids: CASSPRDRETYNEQFF. The DNA of the CDR3 is TGTGCCAGCAGCCCGCGGGACAGGGAGACCTACAATGAGCAGTTCTTC.

The chain has TRBV13 and TRBJ2-5; 8 bases fit TRBD2. V dropped 5 bases and J dropped 2; count of bases not matched to a gene: 10. Germline-derived CDR1 and CDR2 are PRHDT and FYEKMQ (reference sequence). The CDR3 length is 16 residues. CDR3 sequence (DNA): TGTGCCAGCAGCAGTCGCGGCGCGGGGGGTCAAGAGACCCAGTACTTC. Its protein is CASSSRGAGGQETQYF.

The genes are TRBV19 and TRBJ2-7, with D uncertain. The CDR3 has 14 amino acids. V shed 3 bases and J shed 0 bases, with 9 bases lying between them. The germline CDR1 and CDR2 sequences are LNHDA and SQIVND (reference sequence). The CDR3 coding sequence is TGTGCCAGTAGTATTAGAGGTCCCTCCTACGAGCAGTACTTC. It codes for CASSIRGPSYEQYF.

This clone was picked up one time. The chain couples TRBV27 to TRBJ2-5, with 7 nucleotides matching TRBD2. Losses at the gene ends were 5 bases for V and 5 bases for J; bases not matched to a gene: 8. This CDR3 contains 14 residues. Germline V gene data show CDR1 as MNHEY and CDR2 as SMNVEV (reference sequence). The CDR3, as DNA: TGTGCCAGCAGTCCGGCGGGGGTGAGGGAGACCCAGTACTTC. Its translation: CASSPAGVRETQYF.

The chain combines TRBV7-9 with TRBJ2-2; D is possibly TRBD2 (5 bases). Trimming shortened V by 3 bases and J by 6 bases, and 5 bases separated the two germline ends. The CDR3 covers 12 residues. The germline CDR1 and CDR2 sequences are SEHNR and FQNEAQ (reference sequence). The CDR3 nucleotides are TGTGCCAGCAGCTTGCGGGCCGGGGAGCTGTTTTTT. This sequence encodes CASSLRAGELFF.

The chain employs TRBV4-1 and TRBJ1-3, with D unclear. V was shortened by 3 bases and J by 4 bases, with 4 bases between the two germline ends. This CDR3 spans 12 amino acids. The germline CDR1 and CDR2 sequences are MGHRA and YSYEKL. The CDR3 loop reads CASSQSGNTIYF. In DNA, the CDR3 is TGCGCCAGCAGCCAGTCGGGAAACACCATATATTTT.

The chain recombines TRBV19 with TRBJ1-1; D uncertain. The germline V gene encodes CDR1 LNHDA and CDR2 SQIVND (reference sequence). V was shortened by 7 bases and J by 0 bases, with 9 bases between the two germline ends. The CDR3 has 13 amino acids. CDR3 DNA: TGTGCCAGTAACACTGCCATGAACACTGAAGCTTTCTTT. Translation: CASNTAMNTEAFF.

The chain carries TRBV6-5 and TRBJ1-5, with a possible D match to TRBD1 (6 bases). Trimming took 5 bases from V and 7 from J, leaving 12 bases between them. CDR3 length equals 13 residues. In germline, CDR1 is MNHEY, CDR2 SVGAGI. The CDR3 spells CASSIGGAQPQHF. The CDR3 nucleotides are TGTGCCAGCAGTATAGGGGGGGCCCAGCCCCAGCATTTT.

This clone was detected a few times. The chain employs TRBV7-6 and TRBJ2-3; no definite D call. V was clipped by 1 base and J by 6 bases, with 8 bases between them. CDR3 length: 13 residues. Germline CDR1 is SGHVS and CDR2 is FNYEAQ. Written as DNA, the CDR3 is TGTGCCAGCAGCTTAGTCCCTCTGGATACGCAGTATTTT. Its protein is CASSLVPLDTQYF.

The CDR3 region is CASSNTGTAYNEQFF. In nucleotides, the CDR3 is TGTGCCAGCAGCAACACCGGGACCGCGTACAATGAGCAGTTCTTC. The chain couples TRBV7-9 to TRBJ2-1; D may correspond to TRBD1 or TRBD2 (5 bases each). The CDR3 has 15 amino acids. Germline loops: CDR1 SEHNR, CDR2 FQNEAQ (reference sequence). V was clipped by 5 bases and J by 4 bases, with 15 bases between them.

Written as DNA, the CDR3 is TGTGCCAGCTGGGGACAGGGTAGGCCCTACGAGCAGTACTTC. This gives the protein CASWGQGRPYEQYF. The chain uses TRBV28 and TRBJ2-5, with 9 bases that match TRBD1. The J call may not be correct, given that the DNA end is closer to TRBJ2-7. This CDR3 comprises 14 residues. The germline V gene has CDR1 MDHEN and CDR2 SYDVKM.